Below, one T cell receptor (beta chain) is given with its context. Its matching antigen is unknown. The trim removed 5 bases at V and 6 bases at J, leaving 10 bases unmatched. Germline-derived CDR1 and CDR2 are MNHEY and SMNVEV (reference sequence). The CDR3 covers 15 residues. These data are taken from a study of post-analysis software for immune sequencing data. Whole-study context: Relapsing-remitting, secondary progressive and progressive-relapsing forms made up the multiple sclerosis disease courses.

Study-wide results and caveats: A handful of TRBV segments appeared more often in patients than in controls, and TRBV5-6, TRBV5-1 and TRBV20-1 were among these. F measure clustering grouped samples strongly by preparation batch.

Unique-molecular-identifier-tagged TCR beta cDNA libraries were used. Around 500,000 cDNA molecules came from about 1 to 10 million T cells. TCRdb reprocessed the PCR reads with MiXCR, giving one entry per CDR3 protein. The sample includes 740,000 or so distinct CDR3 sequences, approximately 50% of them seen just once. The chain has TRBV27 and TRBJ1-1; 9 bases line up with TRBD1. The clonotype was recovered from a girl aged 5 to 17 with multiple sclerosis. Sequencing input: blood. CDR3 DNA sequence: TGTGCCAGCAGTCTCAGACAGGGGGGGATTGCTGAAGCTTTCTTT. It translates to CASSLRQGGIAEAFF.